Presented here are 5 T cell receptor beta chains from one specimen sequenced in a study of blood T cell repertoires in COVID-19. Repertoires were generated with immunoSEQ multiplex PCR, while TCRdb's copy carries only in-frame clones and drops some. The data hold 43,000 or so clones, with roughly 82% observed a single time. The sample taken for sequencing was peripheral blood. The receptors derive from a woman aged 55-70 years with acute or convalescent COVID-19.

This clone was seen only once. The CDR3 loop reads CASSYRGQEKLFF. CDR3 bases: TGTGCCAGCAGTTACAGGGGCCAGGAAAAACTGTTTTTT. The chain links TRBV2 to TRBJ1-4; 7 nucleotides agree with TRBD1. The V and J ends lost 5 bases and 8 bases, in that order; junction bases with no gene match: 5. CDR1 is SNHLY and CDR2 is FYNNEI in the germline V gene. The CDR3 is 13 residues long.

V and J are TRBV2 and TRBJ2-2; 7 bases match TRBD1. The CDR3 is 13 residues long. The V and J ends lost 7 bases and 8 bases, in that order; junction bases with no gene match: 7. Germline-derived CDR1 and CDR2 are SNHLY and FYNNEI. The CDR3 reads CASNQGGGGELFF. In DNA form, the CDR3 reads TGTGCCAGCAATCAAGGGGGCGGAGGGGAGCTGTTTTTT.

V is TRBV19 and J is TRBJ2-2; the match to TRBD2 covers 7 bases. Germline V gene data show CDR1 as LNHDA and CDR2 as SQIVND (reference sequence). V trimming: 1 base; J trimming: 4 bases; junction bases outside the gene matches: 6. This CDR3 region has 16 residues. The CDR3, as DNA: TGTGCCAGTAGTATAGGGACTGGGGGGGTCACCGGGGAGCTGTTTTTT. Protein: CASSIGTGGVTGELFF.

The chain uses TRBV11-2 and TRBJ1-1; D call uncertain. The germline CDR1 and CDR2 sequences are SGHAT and FQNNGV. The CDR3 consists of 16 residues. V lost 5 bases and J 1 base, leaving 17 bases between the germline ends. CDR3 coding DNA: TGTGCCAGCAGCCCTCGGTTTGCTGCGGGGAACACTGAAGCTTTCTTT. It yields the protein CASSPRFAAGNTEAFF.

The V and J genes are TRBV10-2 and TRBJ2-7; maybe TRBD1 (5 bases). Trimming removed 9 bases at V and 3 bases at J, with 15 bases between. This CDR3 is built from 13 residues. In germline, CDR1 is WSHSY, CDR2 SAAADI. CDR3 sequence reads: CASQTVPRYEQYF. DNA of the CDR3: TGCGCCAGTCAGACAGTCCCGCGCTACGAGCAGTACTTC.